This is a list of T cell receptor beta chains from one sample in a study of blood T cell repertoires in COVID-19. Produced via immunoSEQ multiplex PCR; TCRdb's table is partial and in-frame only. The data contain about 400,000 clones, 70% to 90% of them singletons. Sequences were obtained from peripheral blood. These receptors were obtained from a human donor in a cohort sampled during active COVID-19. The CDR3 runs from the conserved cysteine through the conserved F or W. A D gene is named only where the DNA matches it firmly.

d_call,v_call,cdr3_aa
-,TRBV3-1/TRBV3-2,CASSAPTGRETQYF
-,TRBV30,CAWSDTGSSGNTIYF
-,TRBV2,CASSEFSTGIHGYTF
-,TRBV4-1,CASSQVERSGSTEAFF
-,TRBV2,CASSVGGNEQFF
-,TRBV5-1,CASSLLGATYNEQFF
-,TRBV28,CASSLSSYEQYF
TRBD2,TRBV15,CATSRGAGVVDTQYF
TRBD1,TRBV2,CASSVGTGVTGELFF
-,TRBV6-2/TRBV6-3,CASSPREESVNTEAFF
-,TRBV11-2,CASSLVVSPFEQYF
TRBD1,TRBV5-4,CASTSGGSVGYTF
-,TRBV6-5,CASRRFLDEQYF
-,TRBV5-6,CASTQTGMGTNEKLFF